The clone carrying this T cell receptor (beta chain) is a singleton in its sample. These data are taken from a study of cytotoxic CD8 clonotypes in ibrutinib-treated CLL. Sequencing was performed with immunoSEQ multiplex PCR; in TCRdb, only in-frame clones are kept and a portion is missing. The data contain approximately 340,000 clones, roughly two thirds of them singletons. Germline V lookup: CDR1 SGDLS, CDR2 YYNGEE. After removal of 0 bases from V and 3 bases from J, the junction contained 5 bases not matched to a gene. The CDR3 extends over 17 amino acids. The sequence derives from a human donor with chronic lymphocytic leukemia. This chain uses TRBV9 with TRBJ2-1; 11 bases are a match to TRBD2. Specimen: PBMCs, collected after 36 months of ibrutinib treatment. The DNA of the CDR3 is TGTGCCAGCAGCGTAGTAACTAGCGGGAGTATCTACAATGAGCAGTTCTTC. This translates into CASSVVTSGSIYNEQFF.